The 17 T cell receptor beta chains below come from one sample, sequenced in a study of beta chain features in type 1 diabetes. Of the isolated RNA, all was reverse transcribed, and so the sequenced material was expressed TCRB transcripts. Here immunoSEQ multiplex PCR was the method, and the copy in TCRdb shows in-frame clones only, minus some. The table lists a few hundred thousand clones, 30% of them singletons. The sequenced sample was naive CD4+ T cells from blood. The source is a man aged 18 to 30 in good health.

The chain is built from TRBV19 and TRBJ2-3, with D unclear. The CDR3 has 13 amino acids. In germline, CDR1 is LNHDA, CDR2 SQIVND (reference sequence). V lost 3 bases, J lost 3 bases, and 7 bases lay in between. For the CDR3, the DNA is TGTGCCAGTAGTATCAGGAGAACAGATACGCAGTATTTT. Protein sequence: CASSIRRTDTQYF.

The rearrangement uses TRBV7-9 and TRBJ1-5; the D gene is possibly TRBD1 (5 bases). This CDR3 is 15 amino acids long. Per the germline V gene, CDR1 is SEHNR and CDR2 is FQNEAQ (reference sequence). Deletions cut 10 bases from V and 2 bases from J, with 18 bases between. CDR3 region: CATTNPGGGNQPQHF. CDR3 bases: TGTGCCACTACCAACCCGGGGGGTGGCAATCAGCCCCAGCATTTT.

This clone was recorded a few times. The chain is built from TRBV30 and TRBJ1-5; a weak D match, TRBD1 (6 bases). The CDR3 spans 14 residues. Per germline, CDR1 GTSNPN and CDR2 SVGIG (reference sequence). Trimming left V 3 bases short and J 3 bases short, with 12 bases between. The CDR3 nucleotides read TGTGCCTGGAGCCGAGGGGGGCCCAATCAGCCCCAGCATTTT. Its translation is CAWSRGGPNQPQHF. Full variable domain (rest looked up from reference TRBV30 and TRBJ1-5): SQTIHQWPATLVQPVGSPLSLECTVEGTSNPNLYWYRQAAGRGLQLLFYSVGIGQISSEVPQNLSASRPQDRQFILSSKKLLLSDSGFYLCAWSRGGPNQPQHFGDGTRLSIL.

This chain's CDR3 is CASSFDSASGNTIYF. The DNA of the CDR3 is TGTGCCAGCAGCTTCGATTCGGCCTCTGGAAACACCATATATTTT. The chain carries TRBV7-2 and TRBJ1-3; D is undetermined. The V gene's germline CDR1 is SGHTA and CDR2 FQGNSA. V was pared by 3 bases and J by 0 bases, with 9 bases between. The CDR3 runs 15 residues.

This clone appeared many times. The sample has other DNA sequences that encode this CDR3 too. The chain recombines TRBV5-1 with TRBJ2-5; D not certain. Trimming took off 0 bases at V and 3 bases at J, with 0 bases between the two ends. The length of the CDR3 is 11 residues. The V gene's germline CDR1 is SGHRS and CDR2 YFSETQ. CDR3: CASSLEETQYF. The CDR3 region has the DNA TGCGCCAGCAGCTTGGAAGAGACCCAGTACTTC.

With regard to this clone: This sample also contains other DNA sequences that code for the same CDR3. V and J are TRBV29-1 and TRBJ2-7; TRBD1 aligns across 8 bases. V gave up 6 bases and J gave up 1 base; unmatched junction bases: 8. The germline V gene encodes CDR1 SQVTM and CDR2 ANQGSEA. The CDR3 is 14 residues long. In nucleotides, the CDR3 is TGCAGCGTCGCGCCCCGACAGGGGTCCTACGAGCAGTACTTC. This encodes CSVAPRQGSYEQYF.

The CDR3, as DNA: TGTGCCAGCAGCTTAGGGTTGGAGACCCAGTACTTC. Amino acids: CASSLGLETQYF. The chain links TRBV9 to TRBJ2-5; D not resolved. CDR1 SGDLS and CDR2 YYNGEE come from the germline V gene. Trimming removed 4 bases from V and 5 bases from J, with 9 bases in between. The CDR3 runs 12 residues. Drawing the rest from reference TRBV9 and TRBJ2-5, the complete variable domain is DSGVTQTPKHLITATGQRVTLRCSPRSGDLSVYWYQQSLDQGLQFLIQYYNGEERAKGNILERFSAQQFPDLHSELNLSSLELGDSALYFCASSLGLETQYFGPGTRLLVL.

This clone has just a few counts. The chain links TRBV5-1 to TRBJ2-1; tentative D call: TRBD1 (5 bases). The V and J ends lost 4 bases and 0 bases respectively, with 11 bases between them. Germline CDR1 and CDR2: SGHRS and YFSETQ. The CDR3 runs to 15 residues. CDR3 bases: TGCGCCAGCAGCGTTGGACAAAGCTCCTACAATGAGCAGTTCTTC. Its translation: CASSVGQSSYNEQFF.

The genes are TRBV27 and TRBJ2-1; 7 bases map to TRBD1. The CDR3 is made up of 13 amino acids. Per germline, CDR1 MNHEY and CDR2 SMNVEV (reference sequence). The junction had 6 bases not matched to a gene; V was cut back by 6 bases and J by 7 bases. This CDR3 reads CASRRTGANEQFF. The CDR3 nucleotides are TGTGCCAGCAGACGTACAGGGGCAAATGAGCAGTTCTTC.

V and J are TRBV25-1 and TRBJ2-7; 8 positions match TRBD2. Unmatched junction bases numbered 6, after V lost 3 bases and J lost 5 bases. Germline V gene data show CDR1 as MGHDK and CDR2 as SYGVNS. The CDR3 has 14 amino acids. The CDR3 sequence is CASSEYGRADEQYF. CDR3 in DNA: TGTGCCAGCAGTGAGTACGGGAGGGCCGACGAGCAGTACTTC.

The chain couples TRBV30 to TRBJ1-4, with a possible D match to TRBD1 (5 bases). Germline CDR1 is GTSNPN and CDR2 is SVGIG (reference sequence). The CDR3 covers 14 residues. V was cut by 0 bases and J by 3 bases, with 8 bases left in between. The CDR3 protein is CAWSVGQSNEKLFF. The CDR3 DNA is TGTGCCTGGAGTGTGGGGCAGTCTAATGAAAAACTGTTTTTT. The variable domain in full, completed from reference TRBV30 and TRBJ1-4, reads SQTIHQWPATLVQPVGSPLSLECTVEGTSNPNLYWYRQAAGRGLQLLFYSVGIGQISSEVPQNLSASRPQDRQFILSSKKLLLSDSGFYLCAWSVGQSNEKLFFGSGTQLSVL.

This clone has just a few counts. The chain joins TRBV30 to TRBJ2-7; possibly TRBD1 or TRBD2 for D (6 bases each). The V gene lost 5 bases and the J gene lost 6 bases, with 11 bases spanning the gap. The germline V gene encodes CDR1 GTSNPN and CDR2 SVGIG (reference sequence). The CDR3 has 11 amino acids. The CDR3 nucleotides read TGTGCCTGGTCAGGAGGGGGCGAGCAGTACTTC. Translating it yields CAWSGGGEQYF.

This clone was seen more than once but under ten times. The chain has TRBV29-1 and TRBJ1-1; D ambiguous. V lost 5 bases and J 4 bases, leaving 8 bases between the germline ends. This CDR3 comprises 11 residues. Germline lookup yields CDR1 SQVTM and CDR2 ANQGSEA. The CDR3 sequence: CSVTQFTEAFF. The CDR3 DNA reads TGCAGCGTTACCCAGTTCACTGAAGCTTTCTTT.

The chain joins TRBV7-2 to TRBJ2-7; 7 bases match TRBD1. The CDR3 is 13 residues long. Germline assignment: CDR1 SGHTA and CDR2 FQGNSA. Germline trimming cut 5 bases from V and 5 bases from J; bases unmatched to any gene: 6. The CDR3: CASSRRGSHEQYF. DNA of the CDR3: TGTGCCAGCAGCCGCAGGGGGAGCCACGAGCAGTACTTC.

Remarks on this clone: Other DNA sequences in the sample encode the same CDR3. The chain employs TRBV20-1 and TRBJ2-3, with D unresolved. Germline assignment: CDR1 DFQATT and CDR2 SNEGSKA (reference sequence). The CDR3 has 11 residues. V was cut by 6 bases and J by 3 bases, with 7 bases left in between. The CDR3 coding sequence is TGCAGTGCGTCCAGGACAGATACGCAGTATTTT. Translation: CSASRTDTQYF.

The genes are TRBV30 and TRBJ2-7; 9 bases map to TRBD1. The CDR3 length is 15 residues. The germline V gene has CDR1 GTSNPN and CDR2 SVGIG (reference sequence). The ends lost 0 bases at V and 1 base at J; junction bases unmatched: 4. The CDR3 bases are TGTGCCTGGAGTGTACCGGGGACAGGGTCCTACGAGCAGTACTTC. Translation gives CAWSVPGTGSYEQYF.

This clone turned up a few times. The rearrangement links TRBV29-1 to TRBJ2-3, with a tentative D call TRBD2 (5 bases). The CDR3 has 14 amino acids. Trimming removed 8 bases at V and 2 bases at J, with 17 bases between. Germline assignment: CDR1 SQVTM and CDR2 ANQGSEA. The CDR3 is CSLGGRSVTDTQYF. In DNA form, the CDR3 reads TGCAGCCTGGGCGGGCGCTCTGTCACAGATACGCAGTATTTT.